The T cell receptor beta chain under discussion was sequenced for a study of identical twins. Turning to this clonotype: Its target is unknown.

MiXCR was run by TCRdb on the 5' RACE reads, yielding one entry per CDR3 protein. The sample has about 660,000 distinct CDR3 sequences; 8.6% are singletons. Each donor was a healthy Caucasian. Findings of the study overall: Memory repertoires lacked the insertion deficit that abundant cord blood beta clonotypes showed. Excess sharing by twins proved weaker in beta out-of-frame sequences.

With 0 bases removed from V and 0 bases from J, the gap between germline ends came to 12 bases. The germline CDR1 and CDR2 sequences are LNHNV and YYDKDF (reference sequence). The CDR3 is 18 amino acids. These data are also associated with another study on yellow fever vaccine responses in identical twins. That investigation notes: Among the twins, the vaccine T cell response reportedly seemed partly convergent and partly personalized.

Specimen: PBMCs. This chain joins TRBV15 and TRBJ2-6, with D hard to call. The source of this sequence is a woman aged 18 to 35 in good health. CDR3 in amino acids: CATSRESKAVSGANVLTF. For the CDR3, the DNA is TGTGCCACCAGCAGAGAAAGCAAGGCAGTCTCTGGGGCCAACGTCCTGACTTTC.